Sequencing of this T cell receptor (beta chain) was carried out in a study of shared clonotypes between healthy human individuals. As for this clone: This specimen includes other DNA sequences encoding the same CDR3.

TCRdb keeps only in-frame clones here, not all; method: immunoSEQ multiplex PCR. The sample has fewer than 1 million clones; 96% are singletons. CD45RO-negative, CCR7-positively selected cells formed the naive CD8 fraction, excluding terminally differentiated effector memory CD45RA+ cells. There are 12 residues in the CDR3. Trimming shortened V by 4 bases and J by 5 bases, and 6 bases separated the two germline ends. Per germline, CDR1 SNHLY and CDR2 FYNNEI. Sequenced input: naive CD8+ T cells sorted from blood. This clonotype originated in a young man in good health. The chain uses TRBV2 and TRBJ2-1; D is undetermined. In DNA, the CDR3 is TGTGCCAGCAGTGTAGGCGACAATGAGCAGTTCTTC. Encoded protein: CASSVGDNEQFF. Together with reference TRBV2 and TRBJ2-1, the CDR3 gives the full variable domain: EPEVTQTPSHQVTQMGQEVILRCVPISNHLYFYWYRQILGQKVEFLVSFYNNEISEKSEIFDDQFSVERPDGSNFTLKIRSTKLEDSAMYFCASSVGDNEQFFGPGTRLTVL.